The rows below give T cell receptor beta chains drawn from one sample of a study of blood T cells in healthy people across ages. TCRdb itself ran the 5' RACE reads through MiXCR, one entry per CDR3 protein. Among around 900,000 distinct CDR3 sequences listed, roughly 51% were seen once. Input material: blood. These receptors all stem from a woman aged 55-70 years in good health. Both conserved end residues are part of each CDR3.

V gene: TRBV6-5
J gene: -
CDR3 protein: CASSYSPDRKVHEQYF

V gene: TRBV20-1
J gene: TRBJ2-7
CDR3 protein: CSARDLRSGLEYEQYF

V gene: TRBV7-6
J gene: TRBJ2-3
CDR3 protein: CASSSRRDRERDTQYF

V gene: TRBV5-6
J gene: -
CDR3 protein: CASGFTGGSYEQYF

V gene: TRBV5-1
J gene: TRBJ2-1
CDR3 protein: CASSPGTSGSHEQFF

V gene: TRBV4-1
J gene: TRBJ2-7
CDR3 protein: CASSSPGQGRGEQYF

V gene: TRBV29-1
J gene: TRBJ1-2
CDR3 protein: CSAGQGWSSYGYTF

V gene: TRBV5-1
J gene: TRBJ2-2
CDR3 protein: CASSLGRGAGPNTGELFF

V gene: TRBV6-5
J gene: TRBJ2-7
CDR3 protein: CASSYTAGAYEQYF

V gene: TRBV21-1
J gene: TRBJ1-1
CDR3 protein: CASSIPGYPEAFF

V gene: TRBV20-1
J gene: TRBJ2-7
CDR3 protein: CSASVGIFAYEQYF

V gene: TRBV20-1
J gene: TRBJ2-7
CDR3 protein: CSARGEGAAASYEQYF

V gene: TRBV20-1
J gene: TRBJ2-3
CDR3 protein: CSALGSTDTQYF

V gene: TRBV27
J gene: TRBJ2-2
CDR3 protein: CASSQWTFLGGELFF

V gene: TRBV21-1
J gene: TRBJ1-5
CDR3 protein: CASSKTWGPQPQHF

V gene: TRBV12-3/TRBV12-4
J gene: TRBJ2-7
CDR3 protein: CASSLGDPGTAAPYEQYF

V gene: TRBV29-1
J gene: TRBJ2-1
CDR3 protein: CSVLRGGDEQFF

V gene: TRBV4-1
J gene: TRBJ2-1
CDR3 protein: CASSHGRLAGKGGANEQFF

V gene: TRBV27
J gene: TRBJ2-2
CDR3 protein: CASSLGTSGITGELFF

V gene: TRBV4-1
J gene: TRBJ2-5
CDR3 protein: CASSQVSGAYQETQYF

V gene: TRBV3-1
J gene: TRBJ1-1
CDR3 protein: CASTRAGEAFF

V gene: TRBV20-1
J gene: TRBJ1-5
CDR3 protein: CSARVWEQGVGSNQPQHF

V gene: TRBV28
J gene: TRBJ2-3
CDR3 protein: CASSHGGVPDTQYF

V gene: TRBV28
J gene: -
CDR3 protein: CASSFGIGLGGFGETQYF

V gene: TRBV30
J gene: TRBJ2-3
CDR3 protein: CAWSESGTTDTQYF

V gene: TRBV18
J gene: TRBJ2-7
CDR3 protein: CASSPGPGAHYEQYF

V gene: TRBV25-1
J gene: TRBJ2-7
CDR3 protein: CASMSSSSGIPDEQYF

V gene: TRBV29-1
J gene: TRBJ1-2
CDR3 protein: CGVEDRSNYGYTF

V gene: TRBV6-5
J gene: -
CDR3 protein: CASSDRFSETQYF

V gene: TRBV7-9
J gene: TRBJ1-5
CDR3 protein: CAITKGTDNQPQHF

V gene: TRBV12-3/TRBV12-4
J gene: TRBJ1-2
CDR3 protein: CVSMGVGYGYTF

V gene: TRBV6-6
J gene: TRBJ1-2
CDR3 protein: CASSYMGDYGYTF

V gene: TRBV12-3/TRBV12-4
J gene: TRBJ2-3
CDR3 protein: CASSLADGVLDTQYF

V gene: TRBV28
J gene: TRBJ1-1
CDR3 protein: CASRGGGRMNTEAFF

V gene: TRBV6-1
J gene: TRBJ2-3
CDR3 protein: CAVHPGLGTGHTQYF

V gene: TRBV12-3/TRBV12-4
J gene: TRBJ2-1
CDR3 protein: CASSPELTEQFF

V gene: TRBV20-1
J gene: TRBJ2-7
CDR3 protein: CSALPGGPGVHEQYF

V gene: TRBV5-4
J gene: TRBJ2-3
CDR3 protein: CASSFRSGPSTDTQYF

V gene: TRBV6-6
J gene: TRBJ2-7
CDR3 protein: CATREAWGFGEQYF

V gene: TRBV6-5
J gene: TRBJ2-3
CDR3 protein: CASSPSGRETDTQYF

V gene: TRBV29-1
J gene: TRBJ1-4
CDR3 protein: CSAGQGNEKLFF

V gene: TRBV5-1
J gene: TRBJ2-5
CDR3 protein: CASSLSTSGRVGETQYF